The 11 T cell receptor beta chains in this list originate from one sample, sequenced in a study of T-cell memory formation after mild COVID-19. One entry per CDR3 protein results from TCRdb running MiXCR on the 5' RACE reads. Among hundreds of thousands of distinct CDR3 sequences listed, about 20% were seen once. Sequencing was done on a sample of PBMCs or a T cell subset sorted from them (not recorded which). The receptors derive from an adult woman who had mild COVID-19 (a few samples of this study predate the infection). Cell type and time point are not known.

The CDR3 DNA is TGTGCCAGCAGCCCACAGGGGGCAGGAGGCTACACCTTC. It specifies CASSPQGAGGYTF. The rearrangement links TRBV6-1 to TRBJ1-2; 9 nucleotides match TRBD1. Losses at the gene ends were 6 bases for V and 8 bases for J; bases not matched to a gene: 7. Looked up from germline, CDR1 is MNHNS and CDR2 is SASEGT. This CDR3 comprises 13 residues.

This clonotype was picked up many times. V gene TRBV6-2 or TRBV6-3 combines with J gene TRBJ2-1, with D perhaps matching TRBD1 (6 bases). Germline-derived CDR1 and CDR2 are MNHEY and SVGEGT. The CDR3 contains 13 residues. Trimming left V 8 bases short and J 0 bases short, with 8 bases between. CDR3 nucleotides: TGTGCCAGCGGACAGAGCTCCTACAATGAGCAGTTCTTC. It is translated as CASGQSSYNEQFF.

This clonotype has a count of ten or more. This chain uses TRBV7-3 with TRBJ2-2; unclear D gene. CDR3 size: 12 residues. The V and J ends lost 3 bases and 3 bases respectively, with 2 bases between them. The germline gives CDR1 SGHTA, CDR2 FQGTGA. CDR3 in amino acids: CASSFYTGELFF. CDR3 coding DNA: TGTGCCAGCAGCTTCTACACCGGGGAGCTGTTTTTT.

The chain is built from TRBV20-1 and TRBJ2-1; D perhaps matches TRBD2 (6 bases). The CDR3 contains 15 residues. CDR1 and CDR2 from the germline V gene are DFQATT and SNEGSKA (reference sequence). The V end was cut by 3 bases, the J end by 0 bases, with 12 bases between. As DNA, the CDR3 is TGCAGTGCTAGGACTAGAGATAACTCCTACAATGAGCAGTTCTTC. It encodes CSARTRDNSYNEQFF.

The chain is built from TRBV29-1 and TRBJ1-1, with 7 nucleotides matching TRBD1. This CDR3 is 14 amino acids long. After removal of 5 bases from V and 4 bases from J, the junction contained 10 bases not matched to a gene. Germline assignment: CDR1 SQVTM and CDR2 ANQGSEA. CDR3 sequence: CSVPEQGPGTEAFF. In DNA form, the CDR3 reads TGCAGCGTTCCCGAACAGGGGCCGGGCACTGAAGCTTTCTTT.

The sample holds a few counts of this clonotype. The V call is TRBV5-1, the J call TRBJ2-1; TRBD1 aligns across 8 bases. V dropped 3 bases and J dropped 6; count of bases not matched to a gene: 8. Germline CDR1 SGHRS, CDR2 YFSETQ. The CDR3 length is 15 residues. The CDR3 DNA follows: TGCGCCAGCAGCTCCCGCGGACAGGGCCCCAATGAGCAGTTCTTC. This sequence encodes CASSSRGQGPNEQFF. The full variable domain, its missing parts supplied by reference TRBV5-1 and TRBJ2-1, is KAGVTQTPRYLIKTRGQQVTLSCSPISGHRSVSWYQQTPGQGLQFLFEYFSETQRNKGNFPGRFSGRQFSNSRSEMNVSTLELGDSALYLCASSSRGQGPNEQFFGPGTRLTVL.

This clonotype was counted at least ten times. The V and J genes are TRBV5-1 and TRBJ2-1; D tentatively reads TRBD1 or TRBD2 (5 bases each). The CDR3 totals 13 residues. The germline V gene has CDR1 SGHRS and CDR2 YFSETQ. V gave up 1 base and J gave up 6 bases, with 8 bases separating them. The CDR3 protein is CASSLSGGNEQFF. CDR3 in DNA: TGCGCCAGCAGCTTGAGTGGGGGCAATGAGCAGTTCTTC. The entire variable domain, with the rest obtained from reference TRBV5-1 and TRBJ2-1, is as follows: KAGVTQTPRYLIKTRGQQVTLSCSPISGHRSVSWYQQTPGQGLQFLFEYFSETQRNKGNFPGRFSGRQFSNSRSEMNVSTLELGDSALYLCASSLSGGNEQFFGPGTRLTVL.

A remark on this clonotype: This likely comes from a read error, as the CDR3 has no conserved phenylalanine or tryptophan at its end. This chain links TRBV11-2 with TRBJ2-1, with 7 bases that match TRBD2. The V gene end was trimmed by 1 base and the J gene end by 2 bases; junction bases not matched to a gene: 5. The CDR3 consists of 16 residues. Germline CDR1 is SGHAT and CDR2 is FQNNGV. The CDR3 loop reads CASSLGGAGTYNEQFL. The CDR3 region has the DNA TGTGCCAGCAGCTTAGGCGGAGCGGGGACCTACAATGAGCAGTTCTTA.

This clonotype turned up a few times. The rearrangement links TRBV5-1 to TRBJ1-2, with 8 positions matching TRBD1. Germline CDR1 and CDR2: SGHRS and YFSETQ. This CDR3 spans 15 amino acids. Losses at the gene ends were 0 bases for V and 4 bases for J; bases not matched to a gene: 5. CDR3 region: CASSLGQGAFYGYTF. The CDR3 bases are TGCGCCAGCAGCTTGGGCCAGGGGGCCTTCTATGGCTACACCTTC.

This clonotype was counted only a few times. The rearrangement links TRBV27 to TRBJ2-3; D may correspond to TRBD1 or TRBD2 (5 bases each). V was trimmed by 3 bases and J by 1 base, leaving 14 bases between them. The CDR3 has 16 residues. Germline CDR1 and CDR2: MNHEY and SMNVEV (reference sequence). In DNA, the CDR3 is TGTGCCAGCAGTTTGAGGGCTCGGGGCGGCACAGATACGCAGTATTTT. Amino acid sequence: CASSLRARGGTDTQYF.

DNA of the CDR3: TGTGCCACGGAAAAGGGGGCTGGGGGTGGCTACACCTTC. This translates into CATEKGAGGGYTF. The chain is built from TRBV15 and TRBJ1-2, with 7 positions matching TRBD1. This CDR3 is built from 13 residues. The germline V gene has CDR1 LNHNV and CDR2 YYDKDF (reference sequence). V trimming: 9 bases; J trimming: 7 bases; junction bases outside the gene matches: 11.